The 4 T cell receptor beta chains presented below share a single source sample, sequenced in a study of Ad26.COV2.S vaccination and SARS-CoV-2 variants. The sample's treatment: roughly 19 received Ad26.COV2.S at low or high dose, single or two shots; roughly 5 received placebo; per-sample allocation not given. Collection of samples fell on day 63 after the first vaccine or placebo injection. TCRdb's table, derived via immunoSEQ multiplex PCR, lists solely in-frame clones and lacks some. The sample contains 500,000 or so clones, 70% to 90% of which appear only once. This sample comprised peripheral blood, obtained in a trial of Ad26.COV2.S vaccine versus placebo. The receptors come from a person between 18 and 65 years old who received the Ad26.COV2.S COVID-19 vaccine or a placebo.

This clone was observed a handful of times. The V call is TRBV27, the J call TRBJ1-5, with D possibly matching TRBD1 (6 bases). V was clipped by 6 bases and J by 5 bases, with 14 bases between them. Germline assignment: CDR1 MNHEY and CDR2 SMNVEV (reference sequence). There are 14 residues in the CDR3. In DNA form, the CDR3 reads TGTGCCAGCAGCGCGGGGACACCCTATCAGCCCCAGCATTTT. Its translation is CASSAGTPYQPQHF.

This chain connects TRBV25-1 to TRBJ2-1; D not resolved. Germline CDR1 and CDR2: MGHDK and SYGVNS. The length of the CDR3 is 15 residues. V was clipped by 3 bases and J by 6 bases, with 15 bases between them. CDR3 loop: CASSDPSGAINEQFF. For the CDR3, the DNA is TGTGCCAGCAGTGATCCCAGTGGTGCAATCAATGAGCAGTTCTTC.

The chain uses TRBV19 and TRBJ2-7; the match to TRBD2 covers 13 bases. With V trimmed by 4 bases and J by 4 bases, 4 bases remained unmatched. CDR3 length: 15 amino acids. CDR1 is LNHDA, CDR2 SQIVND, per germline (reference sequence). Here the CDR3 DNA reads TGTGCCAGTAGTACCTGGACTAGCGGGAGATACGAGCAGTACTTC. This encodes CASSTWTSGRYEQYF.

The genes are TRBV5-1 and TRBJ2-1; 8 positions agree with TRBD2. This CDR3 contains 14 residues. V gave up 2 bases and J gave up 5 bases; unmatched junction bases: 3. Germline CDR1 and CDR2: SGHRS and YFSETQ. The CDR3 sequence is CASSFSLADNEQFF. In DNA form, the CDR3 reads TGCGCCAGCAGCTTCTCACTAGCGGACAATGAGCAGTTCTTC.